Described below is a single T cell receptor beta chain sequence and its context. V was clipped by 5 bases and J by 1 base; unmatched bases: 4. The CDR3 covers 14 residues. Germline V gene sequence: CDR1 SGHTA, CDR2 FQGNSA. The table came from immunoSEQ multiplex PCR; TCRdb's copy has only in-frame clones and leaves some out. The table lists around 35,000 clones, roughly 79% of them singletons. The data were taken from a study of OX40 agonist ivuxolimab in advanced cancers. Source: CD4+ or CD8+ T cells sorted from blood, taken in a trial of the OX40 agonist ivuxolimab. The sequence was collected from an adult with an advanced solid tumor such as melanoma, head and neck, liver or kidney cancer. J is TRBJ2-7 and V is TRBV7-2, with 8 nucleotides matching TRBD2. The CDR3, as DNA: TGTGCCAGCAGCAGGCGGGGGGAGTCCTACGAGCAGTACTTC. It yields the protein CASSRRGESYEQYF.